This T cell receptor (beta chain) originates from a study of cytomegalovirus exposure and HLA in healthy donors. PCR amplification relied on 60 Vbeta primers (plus 13 Jbeta primers). The repertoire was sequenced with immunoSEQ multiplex PCR; TCRdb's copy has only in-frame clones and lacks some. Seen here are roughly 130,000 clones, roughly 90% observed once, and the top ten hold roughly 0.5%. Unrecorded immune exposure was likely among donors, who were nominally healthy when sampled. The CDR3 has 16 amino acids. After removal of 4 bases from V and 2 bases from J, the junction contained 11 bases not matched to a gene. The germline CDR1 and CDR2 sequences are SGHNT and YYREEE (reference sequence).

The rearrangement links TRBV5-4 to TRBJ2-7; 8 bases line up with TRBD2. Sequenced material: PBMCs. This TCR was sampled from a woman in her forties in good health and CMV-seronegative. The chain's CDR3 is CASSPTAGGQAYEQYF. CDR3 nucleotide sequence: TGTGCCAGCAGCCCGACGGCGGGGGGACAAGCCTACGAGCAGTACTTC.